This T cell receptor (beta chain) comes out of a study of molecular identifiers for immune sequencing clone quantification. Overall study results and limits: Among effectors, clones above 20 RNA copies held over 99% of molecules; among naive cells, under 1%.

Previously described methods with listed TCR primers produced the bulk TCR libraries. TCRdb recomputed calls from the PCR reads with MiXCR, one row per CDR3 protein. The data contain 60,000 to 70,000 distinct CDR3 sequences, 15% to 20% of them seen just once; the ten biggest clones take up nearly 1.5%. V gave up 1 base and J gave up 0 bases, with 22 bases separating them. The CDR3 is 19 amino acids. Germline V gene lookup returns CDR1 DFQATT and CDR2 SNEGSKA (reference sequence). This clonotype has ten or more counts. Its specificity is unknown. The rearrangement uses TRBV20-1 and TRBJ2-1; D might be TRBD1 (5 bases). Sequenced sample: naive CD8+ T cells from blood, with Jurkat cell RNA spiked in. Regarding subset: FACS-sorted CD8+CD4-CCR7+CD45RA+ naive T cells. This receptor was obtained from a human donor in good health. Some libraries in this study had Jurkat cell RNA spiked in. The CDR3 spells CSARAEEQAIHFSYNEQFF. DNA of the CDR3: TGCAGTGCTAGAGCCGAGGAACAGGCGATTCACTTCTCCTACAATGAGCAGTTCTTC.